This T cell receptor (beta chain) was found in a study of cytomegalovirus exposure and HLA in healthy donors. The PCR employed 60 Vbeta primers together with 13 Jbeta primers. As processed by the authors: As a later analysis found, there were approximately 80 million unique TCR beta chains, of which some 9.9 million were shared. Sequenced by immunoSEQ multiplex PCR; TCRdb stores in-frame clones only, minus some. The DNA was the basis for D and trimming; V, J and clone size are from that table. The sample lists about 110,000 clones, 65% to 85% occurring once. This clone was counted between two and nine times. Germline is not matched at one junction end, which may reflect a read error. The germline CDR1 and CDR2 sequences are SSHAT and FNYEAQ (reference sequence). CDR3 length: 13 amino acids.

The sequenced material came from PBMCs. V and J are TRBV7-7 and TRBJ2-7; D possibly corresponds to TRBD2 (5 bases). This receptor was obtained from a woman aged 25 to 45 in good health and CMV-seropositive. CDR3 in DNA: TGTGCTAGCAGCGCCTTTCCGGGGTACGAGCAGTACTTC. It codes for CASSAFPGYEQYF.